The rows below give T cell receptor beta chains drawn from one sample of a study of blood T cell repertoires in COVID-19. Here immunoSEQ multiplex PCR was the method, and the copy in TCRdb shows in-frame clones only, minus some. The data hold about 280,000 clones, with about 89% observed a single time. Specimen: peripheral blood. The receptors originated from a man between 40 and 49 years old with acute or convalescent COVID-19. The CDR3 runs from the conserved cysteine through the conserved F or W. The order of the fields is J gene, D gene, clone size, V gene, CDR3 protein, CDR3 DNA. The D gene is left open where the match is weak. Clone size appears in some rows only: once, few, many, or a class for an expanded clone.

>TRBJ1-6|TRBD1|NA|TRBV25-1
CASSFGTVNSPLHF
TGTGCCAGCAGTTTCGGGACAGTAAATTCACCCCTCCACTTT
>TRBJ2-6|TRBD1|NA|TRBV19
CASSRAGTVGANVLTF
TGTGCCAGTAGTAGGGCCGGGACAGTAGGGGCCAACGTCCTGACTTTC
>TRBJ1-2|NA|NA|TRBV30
CAWSVDSGFYGYTF
TGTGCCTGGAGTGTAGATTCAGGGTTCTATGGCTACACCTTC
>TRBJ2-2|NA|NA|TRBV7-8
CASSPQGERGGELFF
TGTGCCAGCAGCCCGCAAGGGGAAAGGGGCGGGGAGCTGTTTTTT
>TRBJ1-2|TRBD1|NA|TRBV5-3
CARSANPLFPQGADYGYTF
TGTGCCAGAAGCGCCAACCCCCTCTTCCCTCAGGGGGCGGACTATGGCTACACCTTC
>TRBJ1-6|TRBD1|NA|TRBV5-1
CASSLSTGRSYNSPLHF
TGCGCCAGCAGCCTGTCGACAGGGAGGTCCTATAATTCACCCCTCCACTTT
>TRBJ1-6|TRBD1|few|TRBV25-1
CASSEPDRGLLNSPLHF
TGTGCCAGCAGTGAACCGGACAGGGGGCTTTTGAATTCACCCCTCCACTTT
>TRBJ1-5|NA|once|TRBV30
CAWSEPRTANQPQHF
TGTGCCTGGAGCGAACCCCGGACAGCTAATCAGCCCCAGCATTTT
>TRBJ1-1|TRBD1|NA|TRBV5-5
CASSRPGQGNTEAFF
TGTGCCAGCAGCCGGCCGGGACAGGGTAACACTGAAGCTTTCTTT
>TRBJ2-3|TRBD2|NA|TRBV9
CASSVLSGGADTQYF
TGTGCCAGCAGCGTACTTAGCGGGGGGGCAGATACGCAGTATTTT
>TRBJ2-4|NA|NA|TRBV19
CASSIAAALGVKNIQYF
TGTGCCAGTAGTATAGCGGCGGCCCTAGGAGTCAAAAACATTCAGTACTTC
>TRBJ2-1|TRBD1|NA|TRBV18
CASSNSGGSYNEQFF
TGTGCCAGCTCAAACTCAGGGGGCTCCTACAATGAGCAGTTCTTC
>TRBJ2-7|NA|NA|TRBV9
CASSVSGDRLHEQYF
TGTGCCAGCAGCGTAAGTGGAGACAGATTGCACGAGCAGTACTTC
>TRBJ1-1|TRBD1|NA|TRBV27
CASSPGQGRVWTEAFF
TGTGCCAGCAGTCCCGGACAGGGGCGGGTGTGGACTGAAGCTTTCTTT
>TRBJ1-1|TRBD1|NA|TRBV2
CASSGQGGMNTEAFF
TGTGCCAGCAGTGGACAGGGGGGGATGAACACTGAAGCTTTCTTT
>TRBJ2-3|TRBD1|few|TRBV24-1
CATSDTGAYTDTQYF
TGTGCCACCAGTGATACAGGGGCCTACACAGATACGCAGTATTTT
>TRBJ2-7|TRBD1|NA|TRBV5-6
CATPRTGETYEQYF
TGTGCCACCCCCCGGACAGGGGAAACCTACGAGCAGTACTTC
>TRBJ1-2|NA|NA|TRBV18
CASSEAGQSDYGYTF
TGTGCCAGCTCTGAGGCTGGACAGTCGGACTATGGCTACACCTTC
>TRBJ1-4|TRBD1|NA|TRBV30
CAWSNRGLGTNEKLFF
TGTGCCTGGAGTAACAGGGGGCTGGGGACTAATGAAAAACTGTTTTTT
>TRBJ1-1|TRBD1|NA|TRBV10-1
CASRPGQGAANTEAFF
TGCGCCAGTCGCCCCGGACAGGGGGCAGCAAACACTGAAGCTTTCTTT
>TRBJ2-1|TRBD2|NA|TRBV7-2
CASSYGTSGYNEQFF
TGTGCCAGCAGCTATGGGACTAGCGGATACAATGAGCAGTTCTTC
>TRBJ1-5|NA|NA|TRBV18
CASSRQGGQPQHF
TGTGCCAGCTCACGTCAGGGAGGTCAGCCCCAGCATTTT
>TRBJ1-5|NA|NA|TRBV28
CASSLAGQPQHF
TGTGCCAGCAGTTTGGCGGGTCAGCCCCAGCATTTT
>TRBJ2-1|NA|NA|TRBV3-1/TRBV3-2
CASSQDRLGGSYNEQFF
TGTGCCAGCAGCCAAGATAGACTAGGAGGATCCTACAATGAGCAGTTCTTC
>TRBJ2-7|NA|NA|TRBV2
CASKRGWYEQYF
TGTGCCAGCAAGAGAGGGTGGTACGAGCAGTACTTC
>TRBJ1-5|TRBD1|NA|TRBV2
CASSAQGADQPQHF
TGTGCCAGCAGTGCGCAGGGGGCTGATCAGCCCCAGCATTTT
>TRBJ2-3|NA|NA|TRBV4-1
CASSQDLRRTQYF
TGCGCCAGCAGCCAGGACTTGAGGAGAACGCAGTATTTT
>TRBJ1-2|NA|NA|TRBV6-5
CASSYGPPGYGYTF
TGTGCCAGCAGTTACGGCCCGCCGGGCTATGGCTACACCTTC
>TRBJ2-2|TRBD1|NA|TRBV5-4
CASSLWDRGDPGELFF
TGTGCCAGCAGCTTATGGGACAGGGGAGATCCCGGGGAGCTGTTTTTT
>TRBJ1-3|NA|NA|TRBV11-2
CASSLAGGLNTIYF
TGTGCCAGCAGCTTGGCTGGGGGGTTAAACACCATATATTTT
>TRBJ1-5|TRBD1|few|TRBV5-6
CASSRLGDRGYQPQHF
TGTGCCAGCAGCCGATTAGGGGACAGGGGATACCAGCCCCAGCATTTT
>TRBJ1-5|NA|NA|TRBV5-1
CASSPQSRGWYQPQHF
TGCGCCAGCAGCCCCCAAAGTAGGGGGTGGTATCAGCCCCAGCATTTT
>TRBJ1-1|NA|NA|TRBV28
CASSPGGGTEAFF
TGTGCCAGCAGCCCGGGAGGTGGCACTGAAGCTTTCTTT
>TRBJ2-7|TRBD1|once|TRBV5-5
CASRPSGTAYEQYF
TGTGCCAGCAGGCCCTCCGGGACAGCCTACGAGCAGTACTTC
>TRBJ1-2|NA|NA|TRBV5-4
CASSLGWGGNYGYTF
TGTGCCAGCAGCTTGGGGTGGGGAGGGAACTATGGCTACACCTTC
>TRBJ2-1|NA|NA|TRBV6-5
CASALGGRYNEQFF
TGTGCCAGCGCTTTAGGAGGCCGATACAATGAGCAGTTCTTC
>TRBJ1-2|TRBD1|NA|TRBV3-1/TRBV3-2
CASSQVQGKNGYTF
TGTGCCAGCAGCCAAGTACAGGGGAAAAATGGCTACACCTTC